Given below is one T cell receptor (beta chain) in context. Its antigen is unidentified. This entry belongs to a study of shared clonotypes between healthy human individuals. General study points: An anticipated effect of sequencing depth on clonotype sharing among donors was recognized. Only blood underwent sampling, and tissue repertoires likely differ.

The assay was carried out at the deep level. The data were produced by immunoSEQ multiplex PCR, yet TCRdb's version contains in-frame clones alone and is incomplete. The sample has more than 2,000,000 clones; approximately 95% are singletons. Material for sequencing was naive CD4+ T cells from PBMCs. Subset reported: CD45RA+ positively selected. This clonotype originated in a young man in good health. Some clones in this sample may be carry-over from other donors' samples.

CDR3 in DNA: TGTGCCAGCAGAGTGGACAGGGGGTTCACCGGGGAGCTGTTTTTT. It specifies CASRVDRGFTGELFF. The chain has TRBV27 and TRBJ2-2; 10 bases map to TRBD1. The CDR3 consists of 15 residues. Germline V gives CDR1 MNHEY, CDR2 SMNVEV (reference sequence). J gave up 4 bases and V 6 bases, and 5 bases lay outside the gene matches.